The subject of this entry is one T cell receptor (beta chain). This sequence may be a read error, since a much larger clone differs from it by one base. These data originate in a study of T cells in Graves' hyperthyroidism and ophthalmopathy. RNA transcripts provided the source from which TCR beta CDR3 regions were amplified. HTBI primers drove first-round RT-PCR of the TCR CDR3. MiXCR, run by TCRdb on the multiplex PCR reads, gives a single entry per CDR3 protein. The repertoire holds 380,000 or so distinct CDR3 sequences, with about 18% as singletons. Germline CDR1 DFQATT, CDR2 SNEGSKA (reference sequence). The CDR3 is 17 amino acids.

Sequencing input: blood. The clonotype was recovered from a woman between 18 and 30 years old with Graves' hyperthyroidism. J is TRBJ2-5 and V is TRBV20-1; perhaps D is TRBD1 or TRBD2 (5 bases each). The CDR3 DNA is TGCAGTTCTAGAGATCTTCGGCGAGGGGCCCATCAAGAGACCCAGTACTTC. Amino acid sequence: CSSRDLRRGAHQETQYF.